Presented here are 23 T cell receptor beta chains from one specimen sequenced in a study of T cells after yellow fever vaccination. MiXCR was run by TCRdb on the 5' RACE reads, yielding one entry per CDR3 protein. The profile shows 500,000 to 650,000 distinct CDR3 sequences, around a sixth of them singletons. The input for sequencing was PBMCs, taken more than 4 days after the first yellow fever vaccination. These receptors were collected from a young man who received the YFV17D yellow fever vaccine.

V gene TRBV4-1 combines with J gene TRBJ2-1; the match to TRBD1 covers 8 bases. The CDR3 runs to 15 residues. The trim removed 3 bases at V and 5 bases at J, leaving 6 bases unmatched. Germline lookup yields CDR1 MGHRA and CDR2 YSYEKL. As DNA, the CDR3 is TGCGCCAGCAGCCAGAGACAGGGGACCCACAATGAGCAGTTCTTC. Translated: CASSQRQGTHNEQFF.

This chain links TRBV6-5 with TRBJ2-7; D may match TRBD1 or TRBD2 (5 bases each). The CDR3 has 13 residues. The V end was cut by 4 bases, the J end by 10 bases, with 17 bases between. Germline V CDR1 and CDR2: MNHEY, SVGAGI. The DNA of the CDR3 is TGTGCCAGCAGTTTGACGGGGCCCTTGATCCAGTACTTC. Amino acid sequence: CASSLTGPLIQYF.

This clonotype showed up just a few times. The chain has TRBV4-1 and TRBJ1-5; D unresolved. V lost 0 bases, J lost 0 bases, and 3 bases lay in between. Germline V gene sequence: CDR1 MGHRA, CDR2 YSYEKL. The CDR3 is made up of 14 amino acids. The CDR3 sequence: CASSQESSNQPQHF. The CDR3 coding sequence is TGCGCCAGCAGCCAAGAGAGTAGCAATCAGCCCCAGCATTTT.

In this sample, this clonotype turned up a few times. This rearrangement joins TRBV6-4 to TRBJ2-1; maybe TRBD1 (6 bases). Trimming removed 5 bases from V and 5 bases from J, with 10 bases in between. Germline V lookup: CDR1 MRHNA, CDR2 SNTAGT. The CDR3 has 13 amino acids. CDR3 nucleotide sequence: TGTGCCAGCAGTCTTAGGGACAACAATGAGCAGTTCTTC. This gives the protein CASSLRDNNEQFF.

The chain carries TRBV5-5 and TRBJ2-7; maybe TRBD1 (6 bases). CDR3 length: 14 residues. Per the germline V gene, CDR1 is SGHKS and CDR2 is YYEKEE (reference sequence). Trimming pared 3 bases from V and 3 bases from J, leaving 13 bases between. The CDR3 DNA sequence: TGTGCCAGCAGCTCATTGACAGGAAACTACGAGCAGTACTTC. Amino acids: CASSSLTGNYEQYF. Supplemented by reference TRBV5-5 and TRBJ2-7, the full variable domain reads DAGVTQSPTHLIKTRGQQVTLRCSPISGHKSVSWYQQVLGQGPQFIFQYYEKEERGRGNFPDRFSARQFPNYSSELNVNALLLGDSALYLCASSSLTGNYEQYFGPGTRLTVT.

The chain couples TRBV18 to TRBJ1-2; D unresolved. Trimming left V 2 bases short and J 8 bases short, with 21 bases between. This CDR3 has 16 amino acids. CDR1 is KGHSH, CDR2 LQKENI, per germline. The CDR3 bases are TGTGCCAGCTCACCAACCCTACCGGAGATCGCTTTAGGCTACACCTTC. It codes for CASSPTLPEIALGYTF.

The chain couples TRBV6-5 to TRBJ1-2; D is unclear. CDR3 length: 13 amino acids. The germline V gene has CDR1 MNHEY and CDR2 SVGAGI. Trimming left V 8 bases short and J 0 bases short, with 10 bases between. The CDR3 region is CASRREANYGYTF. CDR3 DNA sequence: TGTGCCAGCCGGCGGGAGGCTAACTATGGCTACACCTTC.

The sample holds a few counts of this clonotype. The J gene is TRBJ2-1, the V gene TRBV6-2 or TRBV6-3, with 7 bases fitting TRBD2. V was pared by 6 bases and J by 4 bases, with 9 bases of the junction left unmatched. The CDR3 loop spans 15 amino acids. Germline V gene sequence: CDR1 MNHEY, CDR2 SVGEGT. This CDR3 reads CASRILIGGYNEQFF. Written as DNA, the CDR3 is TGTGCCAGCAGGATCCTTATCGGGGGGTACAATGAGCAGTTCTTC.

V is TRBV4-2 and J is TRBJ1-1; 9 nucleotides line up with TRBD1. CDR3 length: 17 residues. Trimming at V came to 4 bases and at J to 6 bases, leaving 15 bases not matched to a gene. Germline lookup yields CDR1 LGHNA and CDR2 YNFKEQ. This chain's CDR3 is CASSPRGSGQGRAEAFF. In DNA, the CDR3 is TGTGCCAGCAGCCCAAGAGGATCCGGACAGGGGAGGGCTGAAGCTTTCTTT.

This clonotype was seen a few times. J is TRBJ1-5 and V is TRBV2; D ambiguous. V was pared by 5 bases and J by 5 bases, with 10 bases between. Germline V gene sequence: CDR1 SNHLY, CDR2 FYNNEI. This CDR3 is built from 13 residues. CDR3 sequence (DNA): TGTGCCAGCAGTCCTAGGACCTATCAGCCCCAGCATTTT. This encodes CASSPRTYQPQHF.

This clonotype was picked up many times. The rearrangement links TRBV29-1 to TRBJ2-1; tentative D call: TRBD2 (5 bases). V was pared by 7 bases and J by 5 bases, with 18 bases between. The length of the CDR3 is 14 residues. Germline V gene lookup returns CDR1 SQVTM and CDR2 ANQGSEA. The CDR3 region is CSAVRQTIDNEQFF. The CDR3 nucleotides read TGCAGCGCAGTACGGCAGACTATTGACAATGAGCAGTTCTTC.

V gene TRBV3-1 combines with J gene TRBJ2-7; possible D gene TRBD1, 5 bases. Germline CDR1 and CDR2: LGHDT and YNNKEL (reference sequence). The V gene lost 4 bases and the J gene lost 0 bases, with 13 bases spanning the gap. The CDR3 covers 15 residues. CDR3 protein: CASSPVLTDSYEQYF. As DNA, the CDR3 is TGTGCCAGCAGCCCGGTTCTGACAGACTCCTACGAGCAGTACTTC.

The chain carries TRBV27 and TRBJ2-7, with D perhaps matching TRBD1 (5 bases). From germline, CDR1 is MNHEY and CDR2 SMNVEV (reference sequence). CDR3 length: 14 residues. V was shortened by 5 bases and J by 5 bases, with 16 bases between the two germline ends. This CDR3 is CASSRLGQGNEQYV. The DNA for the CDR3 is TGTGCCAGCAGTCGCCTAGGGCAGGGTAACGAGCAGTACGTC.

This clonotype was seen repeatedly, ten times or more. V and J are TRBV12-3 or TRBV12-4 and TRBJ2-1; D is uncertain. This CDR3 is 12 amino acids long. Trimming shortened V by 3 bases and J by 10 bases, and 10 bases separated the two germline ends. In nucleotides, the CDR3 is TGTGCCAGCAGTTTGCCCGGTGGCGAGCAGTTCTTC. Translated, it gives CASSLPGGEQFF.

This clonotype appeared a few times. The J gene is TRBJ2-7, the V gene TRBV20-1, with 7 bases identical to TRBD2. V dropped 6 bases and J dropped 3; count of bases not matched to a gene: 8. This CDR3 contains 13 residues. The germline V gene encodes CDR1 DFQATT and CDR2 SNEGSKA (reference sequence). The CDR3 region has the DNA TGCAGTGCACGGACCCCGGGGGGCTACGAGCAGTACGTC. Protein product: CSARTPGGYEQYV.

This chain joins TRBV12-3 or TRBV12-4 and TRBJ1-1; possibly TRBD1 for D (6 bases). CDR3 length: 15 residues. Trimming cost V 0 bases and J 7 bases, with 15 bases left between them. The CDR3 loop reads CASSLAPFRGGEAFF. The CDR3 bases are TGTGCCAGCAGTTTAGCGCCGTTCAGGGGCGGTGAAGCTTTCTTT.

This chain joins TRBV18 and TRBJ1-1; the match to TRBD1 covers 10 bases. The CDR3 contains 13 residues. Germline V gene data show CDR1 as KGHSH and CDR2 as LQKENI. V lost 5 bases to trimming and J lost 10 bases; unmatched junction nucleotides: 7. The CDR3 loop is CASSSGTGVGAFF. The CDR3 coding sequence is TGTGCCAGCTCATCCGGGACAGGGGTTGGAGCTTTCTTT.

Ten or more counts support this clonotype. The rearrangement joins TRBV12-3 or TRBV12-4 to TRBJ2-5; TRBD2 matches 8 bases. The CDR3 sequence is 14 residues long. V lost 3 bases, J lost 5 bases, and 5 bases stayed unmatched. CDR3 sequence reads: CASSFTVAGETQYF. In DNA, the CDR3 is TGTGCCAGCAGTTTCACAGTAGCGGGGGAGACCCAGTACTTC.

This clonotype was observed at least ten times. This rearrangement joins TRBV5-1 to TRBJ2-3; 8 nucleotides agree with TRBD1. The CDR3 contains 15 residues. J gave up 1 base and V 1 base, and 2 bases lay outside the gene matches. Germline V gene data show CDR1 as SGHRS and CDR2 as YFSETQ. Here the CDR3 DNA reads TGCGCCAGCAGCTTGACCAGGGGGCGCACAGATACGCAGTATTTT. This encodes CASSLTRGRTDTQYF. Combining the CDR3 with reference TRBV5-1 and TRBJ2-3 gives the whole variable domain KAGVTQTPRYLIKTRGQQVTLSCSPISGHRSVSWYQQTPGQGLQFLFEYFSETQRNKGNFPGRFSGRQFSNSRSEMNVSTLELGDSALYLCASSLTRGRTDTQYFGPGTRLTVL.

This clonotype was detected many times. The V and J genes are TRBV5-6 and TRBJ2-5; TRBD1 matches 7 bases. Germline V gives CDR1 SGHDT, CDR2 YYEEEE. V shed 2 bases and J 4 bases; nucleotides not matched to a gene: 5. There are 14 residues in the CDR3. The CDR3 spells CASSFRQGGETQYF. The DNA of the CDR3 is TGTGCCAGCAGCTTCCGACAGGGTGGAGAGACCCAGTACTTC.

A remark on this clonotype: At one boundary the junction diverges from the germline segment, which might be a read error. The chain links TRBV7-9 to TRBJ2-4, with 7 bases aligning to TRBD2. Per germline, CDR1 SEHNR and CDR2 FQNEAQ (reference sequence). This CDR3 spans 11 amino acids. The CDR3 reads CASSLADIQYF. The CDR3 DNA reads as TGTGCCAGCAGCCTAGCGGACATTCAGTACTTC.

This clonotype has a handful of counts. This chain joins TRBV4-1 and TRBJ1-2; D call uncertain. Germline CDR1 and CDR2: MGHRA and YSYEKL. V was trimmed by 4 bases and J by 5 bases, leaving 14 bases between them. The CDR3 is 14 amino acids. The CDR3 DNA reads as TGCGCCAGCAGCCCCGCCCCGGATAAGTATGGCTACACCTTC. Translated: CASSPAPDKYGYTF.

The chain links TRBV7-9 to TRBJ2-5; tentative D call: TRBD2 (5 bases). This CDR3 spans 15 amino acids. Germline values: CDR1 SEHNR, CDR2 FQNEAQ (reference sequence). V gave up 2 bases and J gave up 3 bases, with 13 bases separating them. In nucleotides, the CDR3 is TGTGCCAGCAGCTTACCCTCGGACTTAAAAGAGACCCAGTACTTC. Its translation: CASSLPSDLKETQYF.